Presented here are 17 T cell receptor beta chains from one specimen sequenced in a study of blood T cell repertoires in COVID-19 (dated by TCRdb to about 2020). Libraries came from the immunoSEQ multiplex PCR assay. TCRdb's version of the immuneACCESS table is confined to in-frame rearrangements and falls short of the full clone set. An unresolved V gene accounts for under half of the shortfall where checked; the remainder is of unknown origin. The table for this sample lists about 52,000 clones; under 90% of them were counted only once. Together, the top ten hold about 9.9% of the sample. Sequencing was done on a sample of peripheral blood. Receptor source: a man aged 80 or over with COVID-19, enrolled during active disease.

The rearrangement links TRBV28 to TRBJ1-2, with unresolved D. This CDR3 has 13 residues. Germline values: CDR1 MDHEN, CDR2 SYDVKM. Trimming took off 6 bases at V and 3 bases at J, with 11 bases between the two ends. CDR3 region: CASSPFGDYGYTF. CDR3 bases: TGTGCCAGCAGCCCTTTCGGGGACTATGGCTACACCTTC.

The V call is TRBV5-1, the J call TRBJ2-5; TRBD2 aligns across 7 bases. The CDR3 contains 15 residues. V dropped 5 bases and J dropped 0; count of bases not matched to a gene: 7. Germline-derived CDR1 and CDR2 are SGHRS and YFSETQ. The CDR3 loop reads CASRFPSGDQETQYF. CDR3 nucleotide sequence: TGCGCCAGCAGATTTCCTAGCGGAGACCAAGAGACCCAGTACTTC.

The chain has TRBV2 and TRBJ1-2; D call uncertain. Germline loops: CDR1 SNHLY, CDR2 FYNNEI. The V end lost 4 bases, the J end lost 5 bases, and 8 bases lay between the germline ends. The CDR3 length is 12 residues. The CDR3 protein is CASSGGVYGYTF. The CDR3 DNA sequence: TGTGCCAGCAGTGGCGGGGTGTATGGCTACACCTTC.

V is TRBV5-5 and J is TRBJ1-5; D is undetermined. V dropped 0 bases and J dropped 1 base, with 14 bases sitting between them. The CDR3 is made up of 17 amino acids. Germline-derived CDR1 and CDR2 are SGHKS and YYEKEE (reference sequence). CDR3 nucleotides: TGTGCCAGCAGCTTGGTGCAGGCCCCTGGAAGCAATCAGCCCCAGCATTTT. Amino acids: CASSLVQAPGSNQPQHF.

The rearrangement joins TRBV18 to TRBJ1-2; D is undetermined. Germline lookup yields CDR1 KGHSH and CDR2 LQKENI. The CDR3 has 15 amino acids. Between the trimmed V and J ends, which lost 2 bases and 2 bases, there was a span of 12 bases. The CDR3: CASSPTQRPNYGYTF. CDR3 DNA: TGTGCCAGCTCACCAACCCAGCGACCGAACTATGGCTACACCTTC.

The chain carries TRBV9 and TRBJ1-4; 7 positions match TRBD1. The germline gives CDR1 SGDLS, CDR2 YYNGEE. The CDR3 is made up of 14 amino acids. Trimming took 3 bases from V and 7 from J; bases not matched to a gene: 6. CDR3 region: CASSARQGGEKLFF. CDR3 DNA sequence: TGTGCCAGCAGCGCGCGACAGGGAGGTGAAAAACTGTTTTTT.

This clone appeared a few times. The CDR3: CASSVGRGDTQYF. For the CDR3, the DNA is TGTGCCAGCAGTGTGGGGCGAGGAGATACGCAGTATTTT. V and J are TRBV6-4 and TRBJ2-3; possible D gene TRBD1, 5 bases. The CDR3 runs to 13 residues. Trimming cost V 4 bases and J 5 bases, with 10 bases left between them. The V gene's germline CDR1 is MRHNA and CDR2 SNTAGT.

The chain links TRBV12-3 or TRBV12-4 to TRBJ1-6; possibly TRBD1 for D (5 bases). The CDR3 spans 13 residues. The ends were cut back, 7 bases at V and 9 bases at J, with 13 bases in the middle. The CDR3 sequence: CASTTRGGSPLHF. CDR3 DNA: TGTGCCAGCACCACTAGGGGAGGTTCACCCCTCCACTTT.

The J gene is TRBJ2-6, the V gene TRBV19; 7 positions agree with TRBD1. Trimming cost V 3 bases and J 2 bases; bases outside gene matches: 10. This CDR3 comprises 18 residues. The germline CDR1 and CDR2 sequences are LNHDA and SQIVND (reference sequence). The CDR3 DNA reads as TGTGCCAGTAGTATCTGGGGCGACAGGGCCCCTGGGGCCAACGTCCTGACTTTC. Protein: CASSIWGDRAPGANVLTF.

This rearrangement joins TRBV4-3 to TRBJ1-2; D call uncertain. CDR3 size: 14 residues. Germline lookup yields CDR1 LGHNA and CDR2 YSLEER. Trimming took off 2 bases at V and 5 bases at J, with 12 bases between the two ends. CDR3 in DNA: TGCGCCAGCAGCCAAAGCGACTATTCATATGGCTACACCTTC. Its translation: CASSQSDYSYGYTF.

This clone came up once. This chain links TRBV7-9 with TRBJ1-4, with D perhaps matching TRBD1 (5 bases). The CDR3 is made up of 16 amino acids. The ends were cut back, 4 bases at V and 2 bases at J, with 14 bases in the middle. Germline V gene data show CDR1 as SEHNR and CDR2 as FQNEAQ (reference sequence). The CDR3 DNA reads TGTGCCAGCAGCTCTCAGGAAAAGGGGACTAATGAAAAACTGTTTTTT. It is translated as CASSSQEKGTNEKLFF.

V usage is TRBV9 and J usage is TRBJ2-1; no clear D. Per the germline V gene, CDR1 is SGDLS and CDR2 is YYNGEE. The CDR3 runs to 15 residues. V was pared by 4 bases and J by 0 bases, with 11 bases between. CDR3 amino acids: CASSPIPNSYNEQFF. The CDR3 DNA sequence: TGTGCCAGCAGCCCCATCCCTAACTCCTACAATGAGCAGTTCTTC.

The chain uses TRBV5-1 and TRBJ2-6; 8 nucleotides align to TRBD2. Unmatched junction bases numbered 8, after V lost 0 bases and J lost 6 bases. The V gene's germline CDR1 is SGHRS and CDR2 YFSETQ. CDR3 size: 17 residues. The CDR3 DNA is TGCGCCAGCAGCTTGGGGCGGGGGGTCCCCCAGGCCAACGTCCTGACTTTC. Translating it yields CASSLGRGVPQANVLTF.

The gene calls are TRBV7-2 and TRBJ2-6; perhaps TRBD1 as D (5 bases). This CDR3 region has 17 residues. Trimming removed 3 bases from V and 0 bases from J, with 12 bases in between. Looked up from germline, CDR1 is SGHTA and CDR2 is FQGNSA. CDR3 in amino acids: CASSLGRVSSGANVLTF. Here the CDR3 DNA reads TGTGCCAGCAGCTTGGGCAGGGTGAGCTCTGGGGCCAACGTCCTGACTTTC.

The rearrangement links TRBV29-1 to TRBJ1-2; D not resolved. CDR1 and CDR2 (germline): SQVTM, ANQGSEA. The CDR3 spans 9 residues. CDR3 amino acids: CSGGEGYTF. The CDR3 DNA is TGCAGTGGTGGGGAGGGCTACACCTTC.

This clone has just a few counts. This rearrangement joins TRBV6-1 to TRBJ1-5, with D unresolved. From germline, CDR1 is MNHNS and CDR2 SASEGT. This CDR3 contains 16 residues. V was pared by 2 bases and J by 2 bases, with 13 bases between. The CDR3 coding sequence is TGTGCCAGCAGTGAATATCGGACGGAGGGCAATCAGCCCCAGCATTTT. Residues: CASSEYRTEGNQPQHF.

The chain is built from TRBV6-5 and TRBJ1-1, with 8 bases lining up with TRBD1. CDR1 and CDR2 (germline): MNHEY, SVGAGI. Trimming at V came to 5 bases and at J to 4 bases, leaving 6 bases not matched to a gene. CDR3 length: 14 residues. The CDR3 DNA is TGTGCCAGCAGTAGGGGACAGGAACTCACTGAAGCTTTCTTT. Its translation is CASSRGQELTEAFF.